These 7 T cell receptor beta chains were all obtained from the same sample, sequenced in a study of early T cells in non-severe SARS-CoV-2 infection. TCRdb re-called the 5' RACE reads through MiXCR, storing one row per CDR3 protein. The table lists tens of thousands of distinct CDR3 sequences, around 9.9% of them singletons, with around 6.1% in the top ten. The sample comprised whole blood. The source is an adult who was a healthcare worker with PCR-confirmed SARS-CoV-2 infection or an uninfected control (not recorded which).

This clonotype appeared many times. The CDR3 coding sequence is TGTGCCAGCAGTCTGGACAGTCCCCCGCCCCAGCATTTT. The encoded protein is CASSLDSPPPQHF. The J gene is TRBJ1-5, the V gene TRBV2, with D perhaps TRBD1 (6 bases). Deletions cut 5 bases from V and 9 bases from J, with 14 bases between. The CDR3 extends over 13 amino acids. The germline V gene encodes CDR1 SNHLY and CDR2 FYNNEI.

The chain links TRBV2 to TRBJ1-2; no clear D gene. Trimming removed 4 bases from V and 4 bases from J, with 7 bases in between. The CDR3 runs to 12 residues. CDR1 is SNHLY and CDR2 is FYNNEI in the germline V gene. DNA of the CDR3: TGTGCCAGCAGTGTGGAGGGCTATGGCTACACCTTC. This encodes CASSVEGYGYTF.

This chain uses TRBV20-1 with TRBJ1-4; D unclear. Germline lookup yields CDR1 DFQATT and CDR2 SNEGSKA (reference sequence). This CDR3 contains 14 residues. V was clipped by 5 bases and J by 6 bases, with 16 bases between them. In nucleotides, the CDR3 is TGCAGTGCTTCTCTTGCGAGGGAGGATGAAAAACTGTTTTTT. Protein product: CSASLAREDEKLFF.

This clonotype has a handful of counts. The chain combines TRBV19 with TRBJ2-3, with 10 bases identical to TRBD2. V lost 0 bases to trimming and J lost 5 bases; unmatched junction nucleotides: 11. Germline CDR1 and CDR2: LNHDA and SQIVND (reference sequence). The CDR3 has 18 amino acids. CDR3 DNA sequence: TGTGCCAGTAGTATAGATCCGCCACACCGACTAGCGGGAGATACGCAGTATTTT. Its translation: CASSIDPPHRLAGDTQYF.

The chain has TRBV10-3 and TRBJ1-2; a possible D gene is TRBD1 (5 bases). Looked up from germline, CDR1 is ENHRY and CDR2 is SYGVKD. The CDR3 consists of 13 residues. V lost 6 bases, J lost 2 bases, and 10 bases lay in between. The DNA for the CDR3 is TGTGCCATCAGGGGGGATCTGAACTATGGCTACACCTTC. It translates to CAIRGDLNYGYTF.

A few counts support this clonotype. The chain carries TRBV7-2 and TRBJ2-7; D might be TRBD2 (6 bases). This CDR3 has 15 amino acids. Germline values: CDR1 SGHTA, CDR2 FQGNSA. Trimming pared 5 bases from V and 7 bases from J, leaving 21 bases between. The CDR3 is CASSPREMGGGEQYF. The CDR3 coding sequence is TGTGCCAGCAGCCCAAGGGAGATGGGGGGAGGAGAGCAGTACTTC.

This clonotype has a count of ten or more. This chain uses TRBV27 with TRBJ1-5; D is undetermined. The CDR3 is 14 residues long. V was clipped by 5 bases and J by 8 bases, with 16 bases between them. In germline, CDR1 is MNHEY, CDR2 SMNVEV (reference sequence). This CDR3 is CASSPHRGWEPQHF. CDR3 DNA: TGTGCCAGCAGTCCTCACCGGGGTTGGGAGCCCCAGCATTTT.